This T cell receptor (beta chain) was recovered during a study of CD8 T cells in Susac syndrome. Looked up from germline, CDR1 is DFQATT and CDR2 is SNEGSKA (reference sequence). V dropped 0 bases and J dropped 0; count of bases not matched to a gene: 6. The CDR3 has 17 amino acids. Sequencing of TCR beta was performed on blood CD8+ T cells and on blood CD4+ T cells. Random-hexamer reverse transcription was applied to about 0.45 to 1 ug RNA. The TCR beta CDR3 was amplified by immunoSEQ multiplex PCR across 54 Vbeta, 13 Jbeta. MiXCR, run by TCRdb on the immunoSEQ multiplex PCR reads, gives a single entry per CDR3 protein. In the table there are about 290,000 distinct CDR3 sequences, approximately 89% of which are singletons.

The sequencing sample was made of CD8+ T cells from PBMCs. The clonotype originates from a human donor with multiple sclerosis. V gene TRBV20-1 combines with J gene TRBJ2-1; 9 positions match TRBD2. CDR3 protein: CSARDREREVSYNEQFF. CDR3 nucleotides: TGCAGTGCTAGAGATCGGGAGCGGGAGGTCTCCTACAATGAGCAGTTCTTC.